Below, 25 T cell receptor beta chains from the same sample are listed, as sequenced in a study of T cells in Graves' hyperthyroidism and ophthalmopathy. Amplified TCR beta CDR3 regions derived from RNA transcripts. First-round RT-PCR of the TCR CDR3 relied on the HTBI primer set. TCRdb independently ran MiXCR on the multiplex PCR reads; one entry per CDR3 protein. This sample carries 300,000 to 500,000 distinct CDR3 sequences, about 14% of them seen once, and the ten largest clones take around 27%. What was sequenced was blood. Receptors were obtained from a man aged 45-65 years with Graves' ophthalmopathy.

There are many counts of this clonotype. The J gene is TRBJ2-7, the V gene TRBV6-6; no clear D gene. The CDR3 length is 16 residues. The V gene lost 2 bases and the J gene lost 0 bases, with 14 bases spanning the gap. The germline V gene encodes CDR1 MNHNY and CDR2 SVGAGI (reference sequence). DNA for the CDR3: TGTGCCAGCAGTTACGACCGAAAAGCCCCCTCCTACGAGCAGTACTTC. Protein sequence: CASSYDRKAPSYEQYF.

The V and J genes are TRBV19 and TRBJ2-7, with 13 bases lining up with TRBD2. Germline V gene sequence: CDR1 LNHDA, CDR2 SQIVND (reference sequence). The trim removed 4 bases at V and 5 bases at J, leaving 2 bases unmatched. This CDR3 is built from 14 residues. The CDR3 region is CASSTGLAGDEQYF. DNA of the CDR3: TGTGCCAGTAGTACAGGACTAGCGGGAGACGAGCAGTACTTC.

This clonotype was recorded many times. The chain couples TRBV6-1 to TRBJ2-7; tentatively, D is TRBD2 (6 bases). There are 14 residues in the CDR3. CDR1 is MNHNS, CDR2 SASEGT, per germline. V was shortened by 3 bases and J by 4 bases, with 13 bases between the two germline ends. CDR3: CASSDLVSGYEQYF. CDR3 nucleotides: TGTGCCAGCAGTGACTTGGTGAGCGGGTACGAGCAGTACTTC.

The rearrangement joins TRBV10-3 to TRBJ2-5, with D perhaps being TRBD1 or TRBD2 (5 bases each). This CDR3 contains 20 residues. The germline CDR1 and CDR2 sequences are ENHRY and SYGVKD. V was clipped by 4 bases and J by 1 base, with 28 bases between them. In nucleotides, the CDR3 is TGTGCCATCAGTGGGGGCCTGGACACTCCCCCCCGGGGCCCCCAAGAGACCCAGTACTTC. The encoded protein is CAISGGLDTPPRGPQETQYF.

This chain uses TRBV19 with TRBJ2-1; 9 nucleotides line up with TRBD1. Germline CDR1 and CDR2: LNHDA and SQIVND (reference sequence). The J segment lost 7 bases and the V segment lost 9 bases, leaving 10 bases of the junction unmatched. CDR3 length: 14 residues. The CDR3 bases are TGTGCCAGCCGTACAGGGGGCGCATTAAATGAGCAGTTCTTC. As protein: CASRTGGALNEQFF.

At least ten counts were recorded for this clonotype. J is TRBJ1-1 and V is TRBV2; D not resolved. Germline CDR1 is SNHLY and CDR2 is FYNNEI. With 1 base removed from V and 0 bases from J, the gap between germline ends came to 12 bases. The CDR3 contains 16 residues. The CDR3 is CASSEDILEMNTEAFF. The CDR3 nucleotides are TGTGCCAGCAGTGAAGATATCCTCGAAATGAACACTGAAGCTTTCTTT.

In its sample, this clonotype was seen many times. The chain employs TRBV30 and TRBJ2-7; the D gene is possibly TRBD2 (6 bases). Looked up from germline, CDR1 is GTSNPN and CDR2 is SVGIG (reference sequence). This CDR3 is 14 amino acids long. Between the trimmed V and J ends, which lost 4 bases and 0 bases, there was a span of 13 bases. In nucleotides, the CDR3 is TGTGCCTGGAAGCCGGGACTCAACTCCTACGAGCAGTACTTC. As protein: CAWKPGLNSYEQYF.

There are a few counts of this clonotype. Here the CDR3 DNA reads TGCAGTGCTAGGGATAGCGGGAGATCCTACGAGCAGTACTTC. This translates into CSARDSGRSYEQYF. The chain uses TRBV20-1 and TRBJ2-7; 9 nucleotides agree with TRBD2. The CDR3 loop spans 14 amino acids. CDR1 is DFQATT, CDR2 SNEGSKA, per germline (reference sequence). V lost 3 bases to trimming and J lost 1 base; unmatched junction nucleotides: 4.

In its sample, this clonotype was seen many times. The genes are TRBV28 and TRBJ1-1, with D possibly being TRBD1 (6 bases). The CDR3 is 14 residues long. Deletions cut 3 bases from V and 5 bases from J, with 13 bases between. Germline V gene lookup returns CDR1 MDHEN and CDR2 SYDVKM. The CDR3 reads CASSFPKGGTEAFF. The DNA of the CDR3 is TGTGCCAGCAGTTTCCCAAAGGGGGGGACTGAAGCTTTCTTT.

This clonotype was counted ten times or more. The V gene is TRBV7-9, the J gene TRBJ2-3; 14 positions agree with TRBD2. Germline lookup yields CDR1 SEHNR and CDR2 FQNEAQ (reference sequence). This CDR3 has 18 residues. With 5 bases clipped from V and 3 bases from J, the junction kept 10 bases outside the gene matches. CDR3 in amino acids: CASSEPRGTSGRTDTQYF. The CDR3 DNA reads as TGTGCCAGCAGCGAACCTCGAGGGACTAGCGGGAGAACAGATACGCAGTATTTT.

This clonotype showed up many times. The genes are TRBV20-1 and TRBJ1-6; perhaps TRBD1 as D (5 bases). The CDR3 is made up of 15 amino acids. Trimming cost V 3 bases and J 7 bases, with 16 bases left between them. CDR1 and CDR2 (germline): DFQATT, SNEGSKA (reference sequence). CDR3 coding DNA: TGCAGTGCTAGGAGGACACCTTCCCCAAATTCACCCCTCCACTTT. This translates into CSARRTPSPNSPLHF.

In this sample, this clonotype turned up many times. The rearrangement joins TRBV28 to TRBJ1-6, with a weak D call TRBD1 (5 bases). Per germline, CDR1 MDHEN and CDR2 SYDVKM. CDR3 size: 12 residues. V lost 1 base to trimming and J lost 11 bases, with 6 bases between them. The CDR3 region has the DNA TGTGCCAGCAGTTTATCGGGGGCACCCCTCCACTTT. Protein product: CASSLSGAPLHF.

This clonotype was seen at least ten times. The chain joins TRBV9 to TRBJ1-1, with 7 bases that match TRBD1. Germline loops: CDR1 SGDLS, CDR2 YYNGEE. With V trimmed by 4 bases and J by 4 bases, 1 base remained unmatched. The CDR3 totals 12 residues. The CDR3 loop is CASSTGATEAFF. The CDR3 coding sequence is TGTGCCAGCAGCACAGGGGCCACTGAAGCTTTCTTT.

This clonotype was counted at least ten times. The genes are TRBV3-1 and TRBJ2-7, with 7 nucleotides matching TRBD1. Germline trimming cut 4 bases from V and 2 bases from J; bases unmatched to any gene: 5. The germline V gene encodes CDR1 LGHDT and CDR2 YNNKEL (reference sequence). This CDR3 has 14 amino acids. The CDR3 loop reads CASSRHRGPYEQYF. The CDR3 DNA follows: TGTGCCAGCAGCCGACACAGGGGCCCCTACGAGCAGTACTTC.

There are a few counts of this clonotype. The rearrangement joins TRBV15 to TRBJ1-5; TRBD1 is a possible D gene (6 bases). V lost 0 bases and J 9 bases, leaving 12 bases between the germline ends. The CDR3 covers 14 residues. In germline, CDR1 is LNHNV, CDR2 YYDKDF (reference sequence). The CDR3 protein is CATSRDTARGPQHF. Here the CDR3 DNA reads TGTGCCACCAGCAGAGACACGGCCAGGGGGCCCCAGCATTTT.

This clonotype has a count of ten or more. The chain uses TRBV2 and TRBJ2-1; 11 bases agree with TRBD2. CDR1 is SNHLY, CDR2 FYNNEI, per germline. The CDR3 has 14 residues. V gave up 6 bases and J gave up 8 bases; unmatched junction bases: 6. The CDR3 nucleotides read TGTGCCAGCAGCGAACTAGCGGGAGCCTATGAGCAGTTCTTC. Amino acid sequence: CASSELAGAYEQFF.

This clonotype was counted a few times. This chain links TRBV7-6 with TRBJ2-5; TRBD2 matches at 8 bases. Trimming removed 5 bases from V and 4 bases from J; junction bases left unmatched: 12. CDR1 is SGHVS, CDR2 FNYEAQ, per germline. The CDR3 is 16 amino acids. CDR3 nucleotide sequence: TGTGCCAGCAGCCTGACGGACCCGGGAGGGCGAGAGACCCAGTACTTC. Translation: CASSLTDPGGRETQYF.

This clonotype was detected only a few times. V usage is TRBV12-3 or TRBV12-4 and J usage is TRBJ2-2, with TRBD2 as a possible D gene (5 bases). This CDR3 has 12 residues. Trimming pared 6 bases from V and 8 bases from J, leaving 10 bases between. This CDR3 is CASSSPGGELFF. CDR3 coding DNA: TGTGCCAGCAGCTCGCCGGGGGGGGAGCTGTTTTTT.

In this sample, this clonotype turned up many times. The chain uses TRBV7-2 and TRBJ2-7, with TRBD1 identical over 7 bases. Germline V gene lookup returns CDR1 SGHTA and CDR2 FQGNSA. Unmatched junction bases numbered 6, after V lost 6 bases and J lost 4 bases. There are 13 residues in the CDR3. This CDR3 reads CASRSTGVYEQYF. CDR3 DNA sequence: TGTGCCAGCAGGTCAACAGGGGTTTACGAGCAGTACTTC.

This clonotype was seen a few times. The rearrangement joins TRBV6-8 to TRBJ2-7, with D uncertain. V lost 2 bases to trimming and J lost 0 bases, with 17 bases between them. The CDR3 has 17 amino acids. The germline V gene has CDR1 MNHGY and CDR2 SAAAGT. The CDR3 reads CASSYRFSGTNSYEQYF. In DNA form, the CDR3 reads TGTGCCAGCAGTTACAGGTTCTCGGGTACTAACTCCTACGAGCAGTACTTC.

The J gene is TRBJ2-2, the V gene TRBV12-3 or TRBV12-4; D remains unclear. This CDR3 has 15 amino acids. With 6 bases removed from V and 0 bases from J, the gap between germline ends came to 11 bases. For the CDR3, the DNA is TGTGCCAGCAGCCCCAGTCGGGCGAACACCGGGGAGCTGTTTTTT. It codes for CASSPSRANTGELFF.

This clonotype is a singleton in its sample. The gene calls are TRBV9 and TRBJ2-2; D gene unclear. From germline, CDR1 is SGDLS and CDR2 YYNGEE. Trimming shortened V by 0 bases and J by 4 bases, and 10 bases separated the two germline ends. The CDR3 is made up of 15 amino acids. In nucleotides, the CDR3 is TGTGCCAGCAGCGTAGGGGGTGGGGTCACCGGGGAGCTGTTTTTT. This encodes CASSVGGGVTGELFF.

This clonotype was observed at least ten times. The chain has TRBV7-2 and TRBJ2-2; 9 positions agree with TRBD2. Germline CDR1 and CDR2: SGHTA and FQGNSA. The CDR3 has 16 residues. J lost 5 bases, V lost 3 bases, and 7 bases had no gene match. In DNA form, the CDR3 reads TGTGCCAGCAGCTTCACCGGGACTAGCAGGACCGGGGAGCTGTTTTTT. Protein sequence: CASSFTGTSRTGELFF.

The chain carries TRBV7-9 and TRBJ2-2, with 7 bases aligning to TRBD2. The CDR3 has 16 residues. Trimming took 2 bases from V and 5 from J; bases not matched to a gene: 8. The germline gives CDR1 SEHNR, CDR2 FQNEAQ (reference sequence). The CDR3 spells CASSLMRAGWTGELFF. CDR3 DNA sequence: TGTGCCAGCAGCTTAATGCGAGCGGGATGGACCGGGGAGCTGTTTTTT.

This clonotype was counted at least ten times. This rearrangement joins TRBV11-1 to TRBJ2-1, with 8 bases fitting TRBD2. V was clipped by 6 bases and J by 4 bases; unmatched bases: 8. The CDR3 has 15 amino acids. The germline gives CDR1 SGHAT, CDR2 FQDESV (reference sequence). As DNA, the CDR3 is TGTGCCAGCAGAAAAGCGGGAGCTTCTTACAATGAGCAGTTCTTC. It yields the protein CASRKAGASYNEQFF.